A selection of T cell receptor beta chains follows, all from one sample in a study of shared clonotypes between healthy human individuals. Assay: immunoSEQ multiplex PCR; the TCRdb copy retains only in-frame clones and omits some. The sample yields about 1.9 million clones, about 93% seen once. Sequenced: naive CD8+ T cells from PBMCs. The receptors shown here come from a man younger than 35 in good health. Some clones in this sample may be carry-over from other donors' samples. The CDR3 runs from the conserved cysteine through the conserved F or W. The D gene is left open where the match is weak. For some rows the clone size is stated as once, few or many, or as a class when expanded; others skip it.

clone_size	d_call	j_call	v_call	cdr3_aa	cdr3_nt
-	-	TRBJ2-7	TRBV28	CASSLLSSYEQYF	TGTGCCAGCAGTTTACTATCCTCCTACGAGCAGTACTTC
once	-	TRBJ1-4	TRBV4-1	CASSQGRTTNEKLFF	TGCGCCAGCAGCCAAGGACGGACCACTAATGAAAAACTGTTTTTT
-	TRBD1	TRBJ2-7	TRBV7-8	CASSLTPGQVYEQYF	TGTGCCAGCAGCTTAACGCCGGGACAGGTTTACGAGCAGTACTTC
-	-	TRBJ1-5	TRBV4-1	CASSLHQGYNQPQHF	TGCGCCAGCAGCCTCCACCAGGGGTACAATCAGCCCCAGCATTTT
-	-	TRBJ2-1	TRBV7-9	CASSSRAAPGPNEQFF	TGTGCCAGCAGCTCCCGGGCGGCTCCGGGCCCGAATGAGCAGTTCTTC
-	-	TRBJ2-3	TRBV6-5	CASSYAEGRGTQYF	TGTGCCAGCAGCTATGCCGAGGGACGCGGTACGCAGTATTTT
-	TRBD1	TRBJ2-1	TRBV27	CASSPIRTGSNEQFF	TGTGCCAGCAGTCCCATCCGGACAGGGTCCAATGAGCAGTTCTTC
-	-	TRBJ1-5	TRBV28	CASSLRGGSNQPQHF	TGTGCCAGCAGTTTACGGGGCGGGTCCAATCAGCCCCAGCATTTT
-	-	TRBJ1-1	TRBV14	CASSQVAGMNTEAFF	TGTGCCAGCAGCCAAGTGGCAGGGATGAACACTGAAGCTTTCTTT
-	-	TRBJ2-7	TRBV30	CAWTGDVSYEQYF	TGTGCCTGGACAGGGGACGTATCCTACGAGCAGTACTTC
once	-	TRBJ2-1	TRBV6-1	CASTEDRSSYNEQFF	TGTGCCAGCACAGAGGACAGAAGCTCCTACAATGAGCAGTTCTTC
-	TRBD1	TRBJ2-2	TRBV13	CASSPDRGDRTGELFF	TGTGCCAGCAGCCCGGACAGGGGCGATCGGACCGGGGAGCTGTTTTTT
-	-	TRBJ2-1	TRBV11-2	CASSLVRPQSSYNEQFF	TGTGCCAGCAGCTTAGTTAGACCCCAGAGCTCCTACAATGAGCAGTTCTTC
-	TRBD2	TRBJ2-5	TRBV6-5	CASSSGLAGETQYF	TGTGCCAGCAGTTCGGGACTAGCGGGAGAGACCCAGTACTTC
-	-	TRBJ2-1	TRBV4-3	CASSQVLANLLQDEQFF	TGCGCCAGCAGCCAAGTTTTAGCGAACCTTCTACAGGATGAGCAGTTCTTC
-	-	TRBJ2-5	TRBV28	CASSFYKQRVETQYF	TGTGCCAGCAGTTTTTACAAGCAGAGGGTTGAGACCCAGTACTTC
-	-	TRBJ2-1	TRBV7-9	CASSDTRVTYNEQFF	TGTGCCAGCAGCGACACCAGGGTTACCTACAATGAGCAGTTCTTC
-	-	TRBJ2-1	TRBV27	CASSSRYSYNEQFF	TGTGCCAGCAGTTCCCGATACTCCTACAATGAGCAGTTCTTC
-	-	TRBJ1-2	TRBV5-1	CASSLYRGSSNYGYTF	TGCGCCAGCAGCTTGTACCGGGGGAGTTCTAACTATGGCTACACCTTC
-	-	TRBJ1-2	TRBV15	CATSRDLVLQNYGYTF	TGTGCCACCAGCAGAGATCTTGTTCTGCAAAACTATGGCTACACCTTC
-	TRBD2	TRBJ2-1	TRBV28	CASSQPTSEGYNEQFF	TGTGCCAGCAGCCAACCGACTAGCGAGGGCTACAATGAGCAGTTCTTC
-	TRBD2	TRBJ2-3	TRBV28	CASSLRLAGGRGKTDTQYF	TGTGCCAGCAGTCTTAGACTAGCGGGAGGCCGGGGGAAAACAGATACGCAGTATTTT
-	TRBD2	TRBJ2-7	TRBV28	CASRGRESYEQYF	TGTGCCAGCCGCGGGCGGGAGAGCTACGAGCAGTACTTC
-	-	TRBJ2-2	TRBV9	CASSVRELNTGELFF	TGTGCCAGCAGCGTCAGGGAACTCAACACCGGGGAGCTGTTTTTT
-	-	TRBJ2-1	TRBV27	CASSTTGDEQFF	TGTGCCAGCAGTACCACGGGGGATGAGCAGTTCTTC
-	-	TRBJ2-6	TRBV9	CASSAQTASGANVLTF	TGTGCCAGCAGCGCACAGACGGCCTCTGGGGCCAACGTCCTGACTTTC
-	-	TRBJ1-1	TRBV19	CASSILMNTEAFF	TGTGCCAGTAGTATATTAATGAACACTGAAGCTTTCTTT
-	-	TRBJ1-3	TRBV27	CASSKGGSGNTIYF	TGTGCCAGCAGTAAGGGGGGCTCTGGAAACACCATATATTTT
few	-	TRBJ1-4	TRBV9	CASSPRAGEKLFF	TGTGCCAGCAGCCCGCGGGCGGGTGAAAAACTGTTTTTT
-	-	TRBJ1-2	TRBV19	CASSILAGYGYTF	TGTGCCAGTAGTATACTGGCTGGCTATGGCTACACCTTC
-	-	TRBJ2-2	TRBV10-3	CATALITGELFF	TGTGCCACTGCTCTCATCACCGGGGAGCTGTTTTTT
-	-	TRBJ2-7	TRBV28	CASEGPQVYEQYF	TGTGCCAGCGAGGGACCGCAAGTCTACGAGCAGTACTTC
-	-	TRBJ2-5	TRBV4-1	CASSQDEISGGVRETQYF	TGCGCCAGCAGCCAAGACGAGATCAGTGGGGGAGTTCGAGAGACCCAGTACTTC
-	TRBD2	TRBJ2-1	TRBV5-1	CASSLRGLGDEQFF	TGCGCCAGCAGCCTCAGAGGACTAGGTGATGAGCAGTTCTTC
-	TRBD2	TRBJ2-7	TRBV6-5	CASSYSGLAGGEQYF	TGTGCCAGCAGTTACTCCGGACTAGCGGGAGGCGAGCAGTACTTC
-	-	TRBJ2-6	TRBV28	CASSIKTLNSGANVLTF	TGTGCCAGCAGTATAAAGACGCTGAACTCTGGGGCCAACGTCCTGACTTTC
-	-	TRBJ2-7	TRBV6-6	CASGIAVYEQYF	TGTGCCAGCGGCATTGCGGTCTACGAGCAGTACTTC
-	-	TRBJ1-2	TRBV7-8	CASSLGLGRMYGYTF	TGTGCCAGCAGCTTAGGTTTGGGCAGAATGTATGGCTACACCTTC
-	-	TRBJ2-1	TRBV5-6	CASSSGGNYNEQFF	TGTGCCAGCAGCTCCGGCGGGAACTACAATGAGCAGTTCTTC
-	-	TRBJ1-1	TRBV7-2	CASSTRPTDLVEAFF	TGTGCCAGCAGCACTCGACCGACCGACCTGGTTGAAGCTTTCTTT
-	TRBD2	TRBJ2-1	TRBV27	CASSLYSGTRRGNEQFF	TGTGCCAGCAGTTTATATTCCGGGACTAGGAGGGGCAATGAGCAGTTCTTC
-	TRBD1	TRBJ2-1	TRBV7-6	CASSWDRDSSSYNEQFF	TGTGCCAGCAGCTGGGACAGGGACTCCTCCTCCTACAATGAGCAGTTCTTC
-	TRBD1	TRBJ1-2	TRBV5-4	CAGSKDRLANYGYTF	TGTGCCGGATCTAAGGACAGGCTGGCTAACTATGGCTACACCTTC
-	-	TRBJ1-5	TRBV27	CASSSGYSNQPQHF	TGTGCCAGCAGTTCCGGATATAGCAATCAGCCCCAGCATTTT
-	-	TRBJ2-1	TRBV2	CASSDPTGEGTYNEQFF	TGTGCCAGCAGTGACCCAACAGGGGAGGGGACCTACAATGAGCAGTTCTTC
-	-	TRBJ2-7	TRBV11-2	CASSLEAGRFRYEQYF	TGTGCCAGCAGCTTAGAGGCGGGGCGCTTCCGGTACGAGCAGTACTTC
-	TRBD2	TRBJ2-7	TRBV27	CASSFAGGGYEQYF	TGTGCCAGCAGTTTCGCCGGCGGGGGCTACGAGCAGTACTTC
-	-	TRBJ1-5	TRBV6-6	CASSYLPLPQHF	TGTGCCAGCAGTTACCTCCCTTTGCCCCAGCATTTT
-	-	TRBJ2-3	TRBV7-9	CASSFRPSGTDTQYF	TGTGCCAGCAGCTTTCGACCGAGCGGCACAGATACGCAGTATTTT
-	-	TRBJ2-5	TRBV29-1	CSARTTALETQYF	TGCAGCGCCCGGACCACTGCGTTAGAGACCCAGTACTTC
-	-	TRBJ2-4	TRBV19	CASSIVWEPWANIQYF	TGTGCCAGTAGTATAGTATGGGAGCCCTGGGCGAACATTCAGTACTTC
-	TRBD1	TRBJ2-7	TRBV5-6	CASSTRDRGNALYEQYF	TGTGCCAGCAGTACTAGGGACAGGGGTAATGCGTTGTACGAGCAGTACTTC
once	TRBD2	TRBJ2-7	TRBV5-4	CASSMGLAGYEQYF	TGTGCCAGCAGCATGGGACTAGCGGGATACGAGCAGTACTTC
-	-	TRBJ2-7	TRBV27	CAIAPGRTYEQYF	TGTGCCATAGCCCCGGGGCGGACCTACGAGCAGTACTTC
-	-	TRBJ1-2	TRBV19	CASTPGSYGYTF	TGTGCCAGTACCCCGGGGAGCTATGGCTACACCTTC